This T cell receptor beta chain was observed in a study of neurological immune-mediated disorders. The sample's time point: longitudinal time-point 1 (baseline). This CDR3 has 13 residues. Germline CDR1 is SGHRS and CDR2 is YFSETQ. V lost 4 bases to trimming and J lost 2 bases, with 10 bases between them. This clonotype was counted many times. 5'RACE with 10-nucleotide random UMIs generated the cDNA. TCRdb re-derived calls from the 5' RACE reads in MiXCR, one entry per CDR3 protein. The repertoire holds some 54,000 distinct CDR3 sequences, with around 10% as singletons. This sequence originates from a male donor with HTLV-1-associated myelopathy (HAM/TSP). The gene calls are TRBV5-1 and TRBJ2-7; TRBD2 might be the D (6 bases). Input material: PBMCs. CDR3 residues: CASSLGGTYEQYF. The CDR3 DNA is TGCGCCAGCAGCCTTGGGGGGACCTACGAGCAGTACTTC.